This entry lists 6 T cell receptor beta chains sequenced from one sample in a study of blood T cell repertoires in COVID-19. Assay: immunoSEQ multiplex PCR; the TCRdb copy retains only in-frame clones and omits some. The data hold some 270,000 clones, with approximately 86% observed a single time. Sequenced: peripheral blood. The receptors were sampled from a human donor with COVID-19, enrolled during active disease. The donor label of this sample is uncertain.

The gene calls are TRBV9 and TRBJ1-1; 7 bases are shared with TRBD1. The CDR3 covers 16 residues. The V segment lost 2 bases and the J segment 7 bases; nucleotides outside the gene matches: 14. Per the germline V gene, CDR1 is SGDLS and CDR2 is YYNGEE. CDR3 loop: CASSVSLTRGQSEAFF. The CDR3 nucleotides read TGTGCCAGCAGCGTTTCCCTAACGAGGGGGCAAAGTGAAGCTTTCTTT.

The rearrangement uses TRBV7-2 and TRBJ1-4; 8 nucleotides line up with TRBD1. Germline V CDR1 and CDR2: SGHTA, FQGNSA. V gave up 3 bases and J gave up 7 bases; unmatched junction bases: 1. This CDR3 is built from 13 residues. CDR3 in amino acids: CASSLGQAEKLFF. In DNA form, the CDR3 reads TGTGCCAGCAGCTTGGGACAGGCTGAAAAACTGTTTTTT. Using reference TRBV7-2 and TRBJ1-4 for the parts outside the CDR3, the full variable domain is GAGVSQSPSNKVTEKGKDVELRCDPISGHTALYWYRQSLGQGLEFLIYFQGNSAPDKSGLPSDRFSAERTGGSVSTLTIQRTQQEDSAVYLCASSLGQAEKLFFGSGTQLSVL.

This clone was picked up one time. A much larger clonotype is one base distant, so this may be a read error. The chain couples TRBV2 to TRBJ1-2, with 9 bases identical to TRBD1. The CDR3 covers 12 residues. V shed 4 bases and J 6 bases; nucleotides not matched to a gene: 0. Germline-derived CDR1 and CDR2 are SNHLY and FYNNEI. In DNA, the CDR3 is TGTGCCAGCAGTGGGACAGGGGATGGCTACACCTTC. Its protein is CASSGTGDGYTF.

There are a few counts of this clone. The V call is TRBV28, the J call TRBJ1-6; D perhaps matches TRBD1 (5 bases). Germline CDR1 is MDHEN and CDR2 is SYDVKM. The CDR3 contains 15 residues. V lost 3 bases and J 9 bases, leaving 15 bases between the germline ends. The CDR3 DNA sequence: TGTGCCAGCAGTTTTACAGGTACAGGCAGTTCACCCCTCCACTTT. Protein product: CASSFTGTGSSPLHF.

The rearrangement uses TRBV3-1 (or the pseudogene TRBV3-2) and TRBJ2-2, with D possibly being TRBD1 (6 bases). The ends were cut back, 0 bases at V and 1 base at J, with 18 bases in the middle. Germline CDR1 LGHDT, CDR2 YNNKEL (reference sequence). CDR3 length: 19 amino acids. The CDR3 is CASSQDLRMWGQNTGELFF. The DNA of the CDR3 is TGTGCCAGCAGCCAAGATCTTCGTATGTGGGGACAGAACACCGGGGAGCTGTTTTTT.

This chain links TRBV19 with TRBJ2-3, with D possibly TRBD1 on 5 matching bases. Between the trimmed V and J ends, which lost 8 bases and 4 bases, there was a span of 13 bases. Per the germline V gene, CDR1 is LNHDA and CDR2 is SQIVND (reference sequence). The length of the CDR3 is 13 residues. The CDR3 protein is CASSMGRPDTQYF. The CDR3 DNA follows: TGTGCCAGTTCGATGGGGCGGCCAGATACGCAGTATTTT.